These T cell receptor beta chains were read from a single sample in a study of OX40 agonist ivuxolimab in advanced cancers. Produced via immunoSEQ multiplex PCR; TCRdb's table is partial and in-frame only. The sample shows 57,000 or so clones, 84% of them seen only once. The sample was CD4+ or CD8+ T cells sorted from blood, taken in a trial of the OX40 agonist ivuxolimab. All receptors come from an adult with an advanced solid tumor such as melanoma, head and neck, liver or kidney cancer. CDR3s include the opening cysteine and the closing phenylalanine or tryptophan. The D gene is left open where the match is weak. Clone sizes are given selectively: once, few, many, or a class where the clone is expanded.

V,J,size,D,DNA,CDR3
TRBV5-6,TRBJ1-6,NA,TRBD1,TGTGCCAGCAGCTTATGGGGTCCAGGGGGCTCCTATAATTCACCCCTCCACTTT,CASSLWGPGGSYNSPLHF
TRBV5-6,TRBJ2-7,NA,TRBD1,TGTGCCAGCAGCTTGGTATCGCTTGTATGGGGACAGGGTGACGAGCAGTACTTC,CASSLVSLVWGQGDEQYF
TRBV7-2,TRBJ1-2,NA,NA,TGTGCCAGCAGCCGCTATCTTGTCGGGGAAAAACATGACACCTTC,CASSRYLVGEKHDTF
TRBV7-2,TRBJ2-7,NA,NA,TGTGCCAGCAGTCGGGACTTCTACGAGCAGTACTTC,CASSRDFYEQYF
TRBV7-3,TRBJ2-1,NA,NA,TGTGCCAGCAGCTCTGGTCGGGGTGAGCCCTTCTTC,CASSSGRGEPFF
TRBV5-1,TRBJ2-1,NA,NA,TGCGCCAGCTGGGCGCTGGAGGGGTACAATGAGCAGTTCTTC,CASWALEGYNEQFF
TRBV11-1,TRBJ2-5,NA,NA,TGTGCCAGCAGCTTCTTCGCGGGCGGTACAGAGACCCAGTACTTC,CASSFFAGGTETQYF
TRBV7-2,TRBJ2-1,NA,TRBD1,TGTGCCAGCAGCCCCTCCGGACAGGCCTACAATGAGCAGTTCTTC,CASSPSGQAYNEQFF
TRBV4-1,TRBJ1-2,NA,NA,TGCGCCAGCAGCAGCAGTGGGGTACTACTAGCTAACTATGGCTACACCTTC,CASSSSGVLLANYGYTF
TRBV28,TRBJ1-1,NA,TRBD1,TGTGCCAGCAGCCCCAGACAGGGGGCGTTAAAGAACACTGAAGCTTTCTTT,CASSPRQGALKNTEAFF
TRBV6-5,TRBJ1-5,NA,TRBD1,TGTGCCAGCAGGCAGCAATTTCAGGGGGTTCAGCCCCAGCATTTT,CASRQQFQGVQPQHF
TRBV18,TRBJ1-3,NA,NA,TGTGCCAGCTCACCATTGGAAAAGAGCTCTGGAAACACCATATATTTT,CASSPLEKSSGNTIYF
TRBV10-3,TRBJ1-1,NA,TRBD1,TGTGCCATCAGTGAGTCCTATCCTAGACAGGGGGCTCCCGGAGGCACTGAAGCTTTCTTT,CAISESYPRQGAPGGTEAFF
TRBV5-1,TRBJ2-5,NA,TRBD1,TGCGCCAGCAGCCAAGGACAGGGAGGTCAAGAGACCCAGTACTTC,CASSQGQGGQETQYF
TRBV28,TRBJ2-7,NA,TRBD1,TGTGCCAGCACTCCCCTCGACAGGGAAGCCTACGAGCAGTACTTC,CASTPLDREAYEQYF
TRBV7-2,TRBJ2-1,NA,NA,TGTGCCAGCAGCTTGGGCTCGCCGGGCGGTACCTACAATGAGCAGTTCTTC,CASSLGSPGGTYNEQFF
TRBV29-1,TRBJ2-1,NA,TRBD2,TGCAGCGTTGACCTGATAGCGGGACGGCGCTACAATGAGCAGTTCTTC,CSVDLIAGRRYNEQFF
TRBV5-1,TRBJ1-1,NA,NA,TGCGCCAGCAGCTTAAGGGGTGACCACATGAACACTGAAGCTTTCTTT,CASSLRGDHMNTEAFF
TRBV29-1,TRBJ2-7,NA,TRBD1,TGCAGCGCAAGACCCGGGACAGGGGTTCACGAGCAGTACTTC,CSARPGTGVHEQYF
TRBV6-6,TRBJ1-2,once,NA,TGTGCCAGCAGTTATGAGTTCGGTGGCTACACCTTC,CASSYEFGGYTF
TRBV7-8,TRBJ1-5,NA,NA,TGTGCCAGCAGCTTTTCGGTAGGGGATCAGCCCCAGCATTTT,CASSFSVGDQPQHF
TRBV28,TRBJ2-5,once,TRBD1,TGTGCCAGCAGTTCATACAGGGGGCTGGGGGAGACCCAGTACTTC,CASSSYRGLGETQYF
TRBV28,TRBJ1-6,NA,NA,TGTGCCAGCAGGCCGGAGAATTCACCCCTCCACTTT,CASRPENSPLHF
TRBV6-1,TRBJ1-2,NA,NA,TGTGCCAGCAGTGCTGACCGGGACCAGGGTAGGAGCTACACCTTC,CASSADRDQGRSYTF
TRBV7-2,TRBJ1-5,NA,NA,TGTGCCAGCAGCCTAGGAAACCTTTATAGCAATCAGCCCCAGCATTTT,CASSLGNLYSNQPQHF
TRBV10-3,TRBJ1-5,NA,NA,TGTGCCATCAGTGAGTCGTTGGGCGTCTTCGGGGCTTCCAATCAGCCCCAGCATTTT,CAISESLGVFGASNQPQHF
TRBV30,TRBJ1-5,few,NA,TGTGCCTGGAGTGTAGCGGGATACAGCAATCAGCCCCAGCATTTT,CAWSVAGYSNQPQHF
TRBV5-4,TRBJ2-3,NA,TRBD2,TGTGCCAGCTCTACCGGACTAGCGGGAACAGATACGCAGTATTTT,CASSTGLAGTDTQYF
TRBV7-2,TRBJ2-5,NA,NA,TGTGCCAGCAGCCGGGCTCGGGAGACCCAGTACTTC,CASSRARETQYF
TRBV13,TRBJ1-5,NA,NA,TGTGCCAGCAGACAAGAATGTCCCGTCAATCAGCCCCAGCATTTT,CASRQECPVNQPQHF